This T cell receptor (beta chain) was sequenced during a study of T cells after yellow fever vaccination. Study-wide findings and caveats: The booster saw the reappearance of most primary-vaccination clones (approximately 96% CD4, 80% to 90% CD8).

Only a few counts were recorded for this clonotype. The antigen remains undetermined. CDR1 and CDR2 from the germline V gene are LNHDA and SQIVND (reference sequence). The CDR3 runs 16 residues. The V gene end was trimmed by 4 bases and the J gene end by 3 bases; junction bases not matched to a gene: 3. Template-switching 5'RACE yielded the TCR cDNA; a universal primer site and UMIs were added in the process. TCRdb reanalysed the 5' RACE reads using MiXCR and keeps one entry per CDR3 protein. The profile shows 550,000 or so distinct CDR3 sequences, over 15% of them singletons. The chain uses TRBV19 and TRBJ2-1; 13 positions agree with TRBD2. Sample: PBMCs, taken 15 days after the yellow fever booster vaccination. The TCR comes from a man aged 30 to 45 who received the YFV17D yellow fever vaccine. CDR3 in DNA: TGTGCCAGTAGTAGAAGACTAGCGGGGGGCTACAATGAGCAGTTCTTC. Translation gives CASSRRLAGGYNEQFF.